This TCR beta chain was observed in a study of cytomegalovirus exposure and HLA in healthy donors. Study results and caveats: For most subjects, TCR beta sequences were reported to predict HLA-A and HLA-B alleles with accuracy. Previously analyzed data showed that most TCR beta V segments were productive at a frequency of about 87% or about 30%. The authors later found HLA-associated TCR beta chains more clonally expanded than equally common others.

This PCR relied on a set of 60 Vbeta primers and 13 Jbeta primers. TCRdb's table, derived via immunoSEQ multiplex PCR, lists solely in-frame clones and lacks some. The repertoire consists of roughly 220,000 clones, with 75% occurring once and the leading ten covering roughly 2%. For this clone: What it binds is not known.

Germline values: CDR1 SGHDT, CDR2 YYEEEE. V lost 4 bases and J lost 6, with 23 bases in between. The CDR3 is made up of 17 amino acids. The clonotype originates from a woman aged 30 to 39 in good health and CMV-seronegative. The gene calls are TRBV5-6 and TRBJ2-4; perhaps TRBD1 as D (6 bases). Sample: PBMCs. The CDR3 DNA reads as TGTGCCAGCAGCCGACGAAGTTCAGGGGTAGAACCAAACATTCAGTACTTC. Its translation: CASSRRSSGVEPNIQYF.